This is a list of T cell receptor beta chains from one sample in a study of CD4+ T cells in melanoma. Produced via immunoSEQ multiplex PCR; TCRdb's table is partial and in-frame only. The profile covers some 7,000 clones, with approximately 69% appearing a single time and roughly 31% taken by the ten largest. Sequencing was performed on cells from a culture (not recorded whether cultured in vitro). The origin of the receptors is a human donor with melanoma. Both conserved end residues are part of each CDR3. The D gene is left open where the match is weak. Size is stated for part of the rows, as once, few or many counts, or as a class when the clone is expanded.

CASSPWGQLSSYEQYF,TGTGCCAGTAGTCCGTGGGGACAGCTAAGCTCCTACGAGCAGTACTTC,16,NA,TRBV19,TRBJ2-7,TRBD1
CASRLDNYGYTF,TGTGCCAGCAGACTTGACAACTATGGCTACACCTTC,12,NA,TRBV25-1,TRBJ1-2,NA
CASSYGTGYHTGELFF,TGCGCCAGCAGCTACGGGACAGGGTACCACACCGGGGAGCTGTTTTTT,16,NA,TRBV5-1,TRBJ2-2,TRBD1
CAWRIGWGSVSNEQYF,TGTGCCTGGAGGATTGGGTGGGGCTCAGTTTCGAACGAGCAGTACTTC,16,NA,TRBV30,TRBJ2-7,NA
CASSFPGQGYEQYF,TGTGCCAGCAGCTTTCCGGGACAGGGCTACGAGCAGTACTTC,14,NA,TRBV5-5,TRBJ2-7,TRBD1
CASRFSGENSPLHF,TGTGCCAGCAGATTCTCAGGGGAAAATTCACCCCTCCACTTT,14,NA,TRBV28,TRBJ1-6,NA
CSVGKDTGELFF,TGCAGCGTTGGGAAGGACACCGGGGAGCTGTTTTTT,12,few,TRBV29-1,TRBJ2-2,NA
CASSLLAGERLVF,TGTGCCAGCAGCTTACTGGCAGGGGAAAGGTTAGTCTTC,13,NA,TRBV7-2,TRBJ1-2,NA
CASSLEARGTDTQYF,TGCGCCAGCAGCTTGGAAGCCCGGGGCACAGATACGCAGTATTTT,15,NA,TRBV5-1,TRBJ2-3,NA
CASSLVGLETQYF,TGTGCCAGCAGCTTAGTTGGGTTGGAGACCCAGTACTTC,13,NA,TRBV11-2,TRBJ2-5,NA
CASSPRGPAYEQYF,TGTGCCAGCAGCCCCAGGGGGCCGGCGTACGAGCAGTACTTC,14,NA,TRBV3-1/TRBV3-2,TRBJ2-7,TRBD1
CASSLPGYGYTF,TGCGCCAGCAGCTTGCCCGGCTATGGCTACACCTTC,12,NA,TRBV5-1,TRBJ1-2,NA
CASSRGNYGYTF,TGTGCCAGCAGCAGGGGTAACTATGGCTACACCTTC,12,NA,TRBV3-1/TRBV3-2,TRBJ1-2,NA
CASSPQGAVGYGYTF,TGTGCCAGCAGTCCTCAGGGGGCGGTTGGCTATGGCTACACCTTC,15,medium-sized,TRBV27,TRBJ1-2,TRBD1
CASSLQGKHTGELFF,TGTGCCAGCAGTCTACAGGGGAAGCACACCGGGGAGCTGTTTTTT,15,NA,TRBV2,TRBJ2-2,TRBD1
CATSRDSGYSYEQYF,TGTGCCACCAGCAGAGACAGCGGCTACTCCTACGAGCAGTACTTC,15,NA,TRBV15,TRBJ2-7,NA
CASCERHEQFF,TGCGCCAGCTGCGAAAGGCATGAGCAGTTCTTC,11,NA,TRBV5-1,TRBJ2-1,NA
CASSLYPDSYNEQFF,TGTGCCAGCAGCTTATATCCGGATTCCTACAATGAGCAGTTCTTC,15,NA,TRBV7-2,TRBJ2-1,NA
CASSFRDGRVQPQHF,TGTGCCAGCAGTTTCCGGGACGGGCGGGTTCAGCCCCAGCATTTT,15,NA,TRBV27,TRBJ1-5,NA
CASSIELMSTDTQYF,TGTGCCAGTAGTATAGAATTGATGAGCACAGATACGCAGTATTTT,15,once,TRBV19,TRBJ2-3,NA
CASSPGTDYEQYF,TGTGCCAGCAGCCCAGGGACAGACTACGAGCAGTACTTC,13,NA,TRBV7-2,TRBJ2-7,TRBD1
CASSLGGPEAFF,TGTGCCAGCAGCCTAGGGGGACCTGAAGCTTTCTTT,12,few,TRBV7-2,TRBJ1-1,NA
CASSPLAPGGRTPLHF,TGTGCCAGCTCACCATTGGCACCCGGGGGTCGGACACCCCTCCACTTT,16,few,TRBV18,TRBJ1-6,NA
CASSLPRDTYEQYF,TGTGCCAGCAGCTTACCCCGGGACACCTACGAGCAGTACTTC,14,NA,TRBV7-9,TRBJ2-7,NA
CASSPTSGNQETQYF,TGTGCCAGCAGTCCAACTAGCGGAAACCAAGAGACCCAGTACTTC,15,NA,TRBV3-1/TRBV3-2,TRBJ2-5,TRBD2
CASSYSTGVRETQYF,TGTGCCAGCAGTTACTCGACGGGAGTCCGGGAGACCCAGTACTTC,15,NA,TRBV6-2/TRBV6-3,TRBJ2-5,NA
CASSFKGGGFEKLFF,TGTGCCAGCAGTTTCAAGGGGGGCGGTTTTGAAAAACTGTTTTTT,15,NA,TRBV27,TRBJ1-4,NA
CASSLQGDYGYTF,TGCGCCAGCAGCTTGCAGGGCGACTATGGCTACACCTTC,13,medium-sized,TRBV5-1,TRBJ1-2,NA
CAITSPGAYEQYF,TGTGCCATCACCTCGCCAGGGGCCTACGAGCAGTACTTC,13,NA,TRBV10-3,TRBJ2-7,NA
CATSDSSPGQGVIDTQYF,TGTGCCACCAGTGATTCCAGCCCGGGACAGGGGGTTATAGATACGCAGTATTTT,18,NA,TRBV24-1,TRBJ2-3,TRBD1
CASSEVGVADTQYF,TGTGCCAGCAGTGAAGTGGGGGTTGCAGATACGCAGTATTTT,14,once,TRBV2,TRBJ2-3,NA
CASSLEDPQYF,TGTGCCAGCAGCTTAGAGGACCCGCAGTACTTC,11,NA,TRBV7-9,TRBJ2-5,NA
CASSQLTGETGELFF,TGCGCCAGCAGCCAACTAACCGGGGAAACCGGGGAGCTGTTTTTT,15,NA,TRBV4-1,TRBJ2-2,NA
CASSAQTGDSPTDTQYF,TGTGCCAGCAGCGCCCAAACAGGTGATAGTCCCACAGATACGCAGTATTTT,17,medium-sized,TRBV9,TRBJ2-3,NA
CASASYRSYEQYF,TGTGCCAGTGCATCGTACCGCTCCTACGAGCAGTACTTC,13,NA,TRBV7-2,TRBJ2-7,NA
CASSLGASGDYEQYF,TGTGCCAGCAGCTTAGGGGCTAGCGGGGATTACGAGCAGTACTTC,15,NA,TRBV7-3,TRBJ2-7,TRBD2
CSASGWEDGYTF,TGCAGTGCTAGTGGGTGGGAGGATGGCTACACCTTC,12,NA,TRBV20-1,TRBJ1-2,NA
CSASPGGAPYNEQFF,TGCAGTGCTAGTCCCGGGGGGGCCCCCTACAATGAGCAGTTCTTC,15,NA,TRBV20-1,TRBJ2-1,TRBD2
CASSLPLGETQYF,TGTGCCAGCAGCCTACCTTTGGGAGAGACCCAGTACTTC,13,NA,TRBV12-3/TRBV12-4,TRBJ2-5,NA
CASSQVTDRGFLYEQYF,TGTGCCAGCAGCCAAGTGACCGACAGAGGTTTCCTCTACGAGCAGTACTTC,17,NA,TRBV4-2,TRBJ2-7,NA
CATSRGLVYEQYF,TGTGCCACCAGCCGGGGACTGGTCTACGAGCAGTACTTC,13,few,TRBV15,TRBJ2-7,NA
CASSQSGQPQHF,TGCGCCAGCAGTCAATCAGGACAGCCCCAGCATTTT,12,NA,TRBV23-1,TRBJ1-5,NA
CASIPGQVFRGYTF,TGTGCCAGCATACCGGGACAGGTGTTTCGTGGCTACACCTTC,14,NA,TRBV28,TRBJ1-2,TRBD1
CASTSGANVLTF,TGTGCCAGCACATCAGGGGCCAACGTCCTGACTTTC,12,NA,TRBV18,TRBJ2-6,NA
CASSPNRDSGNTIYF,TGTGCCAGCAGTCCGAACCGGGACTCTGGAAACACCATATATTTT,15,NA,TRBV27,TRBJ1-3,NA
CASSSGWGEQFF,TGTGCCAGCAGCTCGGGTTGGGGTGAGCAGTTCTTC,12,few,TRBV16,TRBJ2-1,NA
CASSHGQGANGELFF,TGCGCCAGCAGCCATGGACAGGGGGCTAACGGGGAGCTGTTTTTT,15,NA,TRBV4-1,TRBJ2-2,TRBD1
CASSDLKRYPQETQYF,TGTGCCAGCAGTGACTTAAAGCGGTACCCCCAAGAGACCCAGTACTTC,16,once,TRBV6-4,TRBJ2-5,NA
CASSFGTGGYEQYF,TGCGCCAGCAGCTTCGGGACAGGGGGCTACGAGCAGTACTTC,14,NA,TRBV5-1,TRBJ2-7,TRBD1
CASSPRGDTEAFF,TGTGCCAGCAGCCCAAGGGGGGACACTGAAGCTTTCTTT,13,NA,TRBV7-9,TRBJ1-1,NA
CASSLSGKAEAFF,TGTGCCAGCAGTTTGTCGGGTAAGGCTGAAGCTTTCTTT,13,NA,TRBV28,TRBJ1-1,NA
CASSVTNRQETQYF,TGTGCCAGCAGCGTTACCAACCGACAAGAGACCCAGTACTTC,14,medium-sized,TRBV9,TRBJ2-5,NA
CSVVGQDGYGYTF,TGCAGCGTTGTGGGACAGGATGGCTATGGCTACACCTTC,13,medium-sized,TRBV29-1,TRBJ1-2,TRBD1
CAWSVPHAGGYEQYF,TGTGCCTGGAGTGTACCCCATGCAGGTGGGTACGAGCAGTACTTC,15,NA,TRBV30,TRBJ2-7,NA